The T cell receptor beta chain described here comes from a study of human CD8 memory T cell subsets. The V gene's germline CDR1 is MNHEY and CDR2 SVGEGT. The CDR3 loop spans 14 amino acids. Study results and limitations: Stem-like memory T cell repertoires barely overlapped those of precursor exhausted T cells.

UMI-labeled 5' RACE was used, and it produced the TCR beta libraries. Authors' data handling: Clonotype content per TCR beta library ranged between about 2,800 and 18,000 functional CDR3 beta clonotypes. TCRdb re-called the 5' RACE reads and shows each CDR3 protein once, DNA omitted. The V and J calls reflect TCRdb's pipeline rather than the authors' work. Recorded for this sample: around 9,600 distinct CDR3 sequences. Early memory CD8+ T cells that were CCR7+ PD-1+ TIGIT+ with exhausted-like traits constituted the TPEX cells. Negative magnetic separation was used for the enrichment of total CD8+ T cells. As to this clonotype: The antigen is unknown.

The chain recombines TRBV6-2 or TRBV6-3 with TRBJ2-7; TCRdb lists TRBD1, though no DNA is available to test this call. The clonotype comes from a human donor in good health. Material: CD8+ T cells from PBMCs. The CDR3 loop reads CASRFDTGTYEQYF.